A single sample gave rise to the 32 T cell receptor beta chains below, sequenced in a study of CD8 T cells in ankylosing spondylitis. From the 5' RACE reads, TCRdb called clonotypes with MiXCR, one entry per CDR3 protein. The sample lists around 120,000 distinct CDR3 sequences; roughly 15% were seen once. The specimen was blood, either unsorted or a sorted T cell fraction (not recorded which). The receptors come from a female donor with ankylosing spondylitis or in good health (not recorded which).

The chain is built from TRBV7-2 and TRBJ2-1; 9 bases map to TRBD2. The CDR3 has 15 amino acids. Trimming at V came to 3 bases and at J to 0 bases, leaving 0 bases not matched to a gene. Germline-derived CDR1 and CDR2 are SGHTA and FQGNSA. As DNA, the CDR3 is TGTGCCAGCAGCTTTAGCGGGGGCTCCTACAATGAGCAGTTCTTC. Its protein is CASSFSGGSYNEQFF.

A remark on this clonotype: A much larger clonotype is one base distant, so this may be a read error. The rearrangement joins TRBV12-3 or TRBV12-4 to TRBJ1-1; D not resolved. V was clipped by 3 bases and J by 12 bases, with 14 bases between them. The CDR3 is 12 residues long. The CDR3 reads CASSLSMVETFF. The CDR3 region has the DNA TGTGCCAGCAGTTTGAGTATGGTTGAGACTTTCTTT.

The CDR3 sequence is CASSLRLAGGEETQYF. The CDR3 coding sequence is TGTGCCAGCAGTCTACGACTAGCGGGGGGAGAAGAGACCCAGTACTTC. The chain links TRBV12-3 or TRBV12-4 to TRBJ2-5; 13 bases agree with TRBD2. The CDR3 spans 16 residues. J lost 3 bases, V lost 5 bases, and 6 bases had no gene match.

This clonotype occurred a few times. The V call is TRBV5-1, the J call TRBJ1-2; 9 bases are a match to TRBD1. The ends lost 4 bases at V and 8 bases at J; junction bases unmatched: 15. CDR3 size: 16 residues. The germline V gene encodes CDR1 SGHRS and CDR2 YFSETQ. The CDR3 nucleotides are TGCGCCAGCAGCCTACAACAGGGGGCATCCGTCGGCGGCTACACCTTC. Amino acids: CASSLQQGASVGGYTF.

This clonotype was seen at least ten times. The CDR3 spells CASSQDRGQPQHF. The CDR3 DNA is TGTGCCAGCAGCCAAGATAGGGGACAGCCCCAGCATTTT. This chain joins TRBV4-2 and TRBJ1-5; possible D gene TRBD1, 5 bases. The CDR3 spans 13 residues. Germline V gives CDR1 LGHNA, CDR2 YNFKEQ. V gave up 0 bases and J gave up 7 bases, with 7 bases separating them.

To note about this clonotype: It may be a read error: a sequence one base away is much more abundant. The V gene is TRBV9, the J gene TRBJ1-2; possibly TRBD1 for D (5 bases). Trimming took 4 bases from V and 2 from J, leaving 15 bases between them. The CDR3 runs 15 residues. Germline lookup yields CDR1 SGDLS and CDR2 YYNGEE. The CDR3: CASSPAEGRNYGYTF. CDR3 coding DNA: TGTGCCAGCAGCCCCGCGGAGGGGAGGAACTATGGCTACACCTTC. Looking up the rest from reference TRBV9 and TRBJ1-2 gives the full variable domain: DSGVTQTPKHLITATGQRVTLRCSPRSGDLSVYWYQQSLDQGLQFLIQYYNGEERAKGNILERFSAQQFPDLHSELNLSSLELGDSALYFCASSPAEGRNYGYTFGSGTRLTVV.

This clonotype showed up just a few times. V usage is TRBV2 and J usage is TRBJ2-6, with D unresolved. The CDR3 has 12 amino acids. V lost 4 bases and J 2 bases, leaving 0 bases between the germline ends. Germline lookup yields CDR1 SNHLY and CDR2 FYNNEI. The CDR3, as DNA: TGTGCCAGCAGTGCTGGGGCCAACGTCCTGACTTTC. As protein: CASSAGANVLTF.

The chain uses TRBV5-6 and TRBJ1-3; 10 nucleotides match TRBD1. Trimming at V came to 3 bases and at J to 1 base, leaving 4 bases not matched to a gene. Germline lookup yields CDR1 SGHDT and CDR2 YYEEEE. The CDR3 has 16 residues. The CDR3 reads CASSSWTGGSGNTIYF. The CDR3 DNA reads TGTGCCAGCAGCTCTTGGACAGGGGGATCTGGAAACACCATATATTTT. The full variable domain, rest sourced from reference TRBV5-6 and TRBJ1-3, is DAGVTQSPTHLIKTRGQQVTLRCSPKSGHDTVSWYQQALGQGPQFIFQYYEEEERQRGNFPDRFSGHQFPNYSSELNVNALLLGDSALYLCASSSWTGGSGNTIYFGEGSWLTVV.

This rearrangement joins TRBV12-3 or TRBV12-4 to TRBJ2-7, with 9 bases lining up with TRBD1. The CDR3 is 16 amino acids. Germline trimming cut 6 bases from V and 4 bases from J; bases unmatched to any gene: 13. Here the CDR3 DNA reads TGTGCCAGCAGCCCTGATCTGGGACAGGGTCTATACGAGCAGTACTTC. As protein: CASSPDLGQGLYEQYF.

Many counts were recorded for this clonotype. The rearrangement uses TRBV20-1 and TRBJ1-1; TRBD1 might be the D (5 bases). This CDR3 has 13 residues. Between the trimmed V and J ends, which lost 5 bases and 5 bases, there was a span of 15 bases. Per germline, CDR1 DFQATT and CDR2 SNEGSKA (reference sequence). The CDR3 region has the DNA TGCAGTGCTTGGGAGGGGATGAGTACTGAAGCTTTCTTT. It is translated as CSAWEGMSTEAFF.

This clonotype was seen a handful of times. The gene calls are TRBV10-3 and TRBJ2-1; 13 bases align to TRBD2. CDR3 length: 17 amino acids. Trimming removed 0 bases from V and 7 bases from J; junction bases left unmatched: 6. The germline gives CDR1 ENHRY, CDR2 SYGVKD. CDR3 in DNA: TGTGCCATCAGTGAGTCGACGGGACTAGCGGGATCTAATGAGCAGTTCTTC. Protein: CAISESTGLAGSNEQFF.

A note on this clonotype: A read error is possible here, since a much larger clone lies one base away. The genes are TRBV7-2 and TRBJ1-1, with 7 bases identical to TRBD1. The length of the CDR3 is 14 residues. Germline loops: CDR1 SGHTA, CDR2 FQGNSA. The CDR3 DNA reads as TGTGCCAACAGCCGACAGGGCCCAGGCACTGAAGCTTTCTTT. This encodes CANSRQGPGTEAFF. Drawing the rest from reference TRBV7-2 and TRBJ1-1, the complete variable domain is GAGVSQSPSNKVTEKGKDVELRCDPISGHTALYWYRQSLGQGLEFLIYFQGNSAPDKSGLPSDRFSAERTGGSVSTLTIQRTQQEDSAVYLCANSRQGPGTEAFFGQGTRLTVV.

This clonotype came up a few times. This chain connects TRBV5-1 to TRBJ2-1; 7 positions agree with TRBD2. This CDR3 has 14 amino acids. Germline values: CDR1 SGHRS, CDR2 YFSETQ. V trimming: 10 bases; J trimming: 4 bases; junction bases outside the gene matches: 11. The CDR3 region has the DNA TGCGCCTCAAAGGTGTCTAGCGGTTACAATGAGCAGTTCTTC. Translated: CASKVSSGYNEQFF.

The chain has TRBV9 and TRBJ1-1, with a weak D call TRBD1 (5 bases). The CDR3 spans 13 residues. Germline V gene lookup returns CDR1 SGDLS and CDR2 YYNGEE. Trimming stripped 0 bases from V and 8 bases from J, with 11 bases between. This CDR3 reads CASSVGFRDEAFF. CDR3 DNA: TGTGCCAGCAGCGTAGGCTTTCGGGACGAAGCTTTCTTT.

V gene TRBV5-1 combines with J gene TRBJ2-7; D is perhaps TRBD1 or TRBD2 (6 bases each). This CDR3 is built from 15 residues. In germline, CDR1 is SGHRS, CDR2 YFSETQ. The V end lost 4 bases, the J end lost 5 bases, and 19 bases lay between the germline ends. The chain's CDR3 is CASSPMWGAQNEQYF. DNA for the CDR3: TGCGCCAGCAGCCCTATGTGGGGGGCGCAGAACGAGCAGTACTTC.

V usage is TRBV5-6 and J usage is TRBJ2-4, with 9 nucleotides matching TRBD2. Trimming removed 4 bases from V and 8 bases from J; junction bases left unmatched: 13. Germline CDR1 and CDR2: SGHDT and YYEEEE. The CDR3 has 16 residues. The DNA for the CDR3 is TGTGCCAGCAGCCCACCGGCGTCTAGCGGGGTTGACATTCAGTACTTC. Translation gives CASSPPASSGVDIQYF.

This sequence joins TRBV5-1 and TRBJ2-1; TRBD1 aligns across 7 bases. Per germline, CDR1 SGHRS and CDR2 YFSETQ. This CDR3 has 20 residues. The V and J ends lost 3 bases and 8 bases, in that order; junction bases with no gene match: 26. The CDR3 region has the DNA TGCGCCAGCAGCTCTACTTATAGGGGGCGCGGGTCAAGAGGTTTCGATGAGCAGTTCTTC. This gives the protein CASSSTYRGRGSRGFDEQFF.

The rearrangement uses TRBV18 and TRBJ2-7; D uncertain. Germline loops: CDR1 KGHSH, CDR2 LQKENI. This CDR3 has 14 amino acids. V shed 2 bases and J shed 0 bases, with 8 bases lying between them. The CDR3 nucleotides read TGTGCCAGCTCACCAAACGGCGACTCCTACGAGCAGTACTTC. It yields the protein CASSPNGDSYEQYF. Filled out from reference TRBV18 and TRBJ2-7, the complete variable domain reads NAGVMQNPRHLVRRRGQEARLRCSPMKGHSHVYWYRQLPEEGLKFMVYLQKENIIDESGMPKERFSAEFPKEGPSILRIQQVVRGDSAAYFCASSPNGDSYEQYFGPGTRLTVT.

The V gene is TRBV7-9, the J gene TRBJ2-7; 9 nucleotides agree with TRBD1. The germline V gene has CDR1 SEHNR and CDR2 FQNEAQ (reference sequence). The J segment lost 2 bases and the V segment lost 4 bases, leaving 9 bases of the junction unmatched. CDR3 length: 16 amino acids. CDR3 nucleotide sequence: TGTGCCAGCAGCTGGGAAGGGGGACAGGGACCCTACGAGCAGTACTTC. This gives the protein CASSWEGGQGPYEQYF.

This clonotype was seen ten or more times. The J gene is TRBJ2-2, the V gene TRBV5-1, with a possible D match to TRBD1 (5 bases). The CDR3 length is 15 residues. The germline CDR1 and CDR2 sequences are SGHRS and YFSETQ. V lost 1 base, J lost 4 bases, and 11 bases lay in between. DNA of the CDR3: TGCGCCAGCAGCTTGATAGGGGATGCCACCGGGGAGCTGTTTTTT. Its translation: CASSLIGDATGELFF.

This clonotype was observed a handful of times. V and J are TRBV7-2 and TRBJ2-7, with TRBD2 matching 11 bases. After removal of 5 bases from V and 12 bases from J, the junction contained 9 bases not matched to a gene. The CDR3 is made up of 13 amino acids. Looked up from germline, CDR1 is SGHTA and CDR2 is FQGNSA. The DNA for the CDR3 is TGTGCCAGCAGCCGCGGAATTAGCGGGGGGGTGTACTTC. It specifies CASSRGISGGVYF.

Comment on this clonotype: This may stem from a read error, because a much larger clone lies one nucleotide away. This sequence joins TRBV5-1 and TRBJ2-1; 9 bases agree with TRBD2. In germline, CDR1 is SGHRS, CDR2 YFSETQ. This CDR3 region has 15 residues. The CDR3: CAGSPGLAGANEQFF. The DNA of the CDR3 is TGCGCCGGCAGCCCGGGGTTAGCGGGAGCCAATGAGCAGTTCTTC.

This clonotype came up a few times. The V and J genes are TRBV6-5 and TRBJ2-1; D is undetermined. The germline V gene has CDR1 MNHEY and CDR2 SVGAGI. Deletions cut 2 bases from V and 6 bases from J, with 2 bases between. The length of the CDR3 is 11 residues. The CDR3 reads CASSYLNEQFF. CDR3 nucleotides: TGTGCCAGCAGTTACCTCAATGAGCAGTTCTTC.

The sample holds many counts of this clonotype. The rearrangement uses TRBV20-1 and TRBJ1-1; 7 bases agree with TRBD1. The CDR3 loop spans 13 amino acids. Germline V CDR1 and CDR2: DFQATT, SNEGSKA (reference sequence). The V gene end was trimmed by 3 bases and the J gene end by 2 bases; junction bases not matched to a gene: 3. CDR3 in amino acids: CSASNRGNTEAFF. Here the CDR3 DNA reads TGCAGTGCTAGTAACAGGGGAAACACTGAAGCTTTCTTT.

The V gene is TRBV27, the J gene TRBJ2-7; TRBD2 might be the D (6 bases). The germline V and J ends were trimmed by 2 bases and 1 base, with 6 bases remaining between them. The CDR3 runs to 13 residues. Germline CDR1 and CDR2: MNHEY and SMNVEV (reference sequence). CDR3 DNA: TGTGCCAGCAGTTTACGGGGGTCCTACGAGCAGTACTTC. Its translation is CASSLRGSYEQYF.

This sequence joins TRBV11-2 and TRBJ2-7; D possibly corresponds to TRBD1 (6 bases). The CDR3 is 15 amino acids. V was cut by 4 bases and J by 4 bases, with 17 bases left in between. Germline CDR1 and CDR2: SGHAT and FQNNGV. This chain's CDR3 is CASSSAGQTGYEQYF. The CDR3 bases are TGTGCCAGCAGCTCAGCAGGACAGACGGGGTACGAGCAGTACTTC. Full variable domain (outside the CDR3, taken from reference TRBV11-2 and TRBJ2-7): EAGVAQSPRYKIIEKRQSVAFWCNPISGHATLYWYQQILGQGPKLLIQFQNNGVVDDSQLPKDRFSAERLKGVDSTLKIQPAKLEDSAVYLCASSSAGQTGYEQYFGPGTRLTVT.

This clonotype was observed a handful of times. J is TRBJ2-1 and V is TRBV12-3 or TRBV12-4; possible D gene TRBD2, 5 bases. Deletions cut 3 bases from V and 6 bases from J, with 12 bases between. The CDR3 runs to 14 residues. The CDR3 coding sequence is TGTGCCAGCAGTTTTTCCGGGGTCCGCAATGAGCAGTTCTTC. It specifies CASSFSGVRNEQFF.

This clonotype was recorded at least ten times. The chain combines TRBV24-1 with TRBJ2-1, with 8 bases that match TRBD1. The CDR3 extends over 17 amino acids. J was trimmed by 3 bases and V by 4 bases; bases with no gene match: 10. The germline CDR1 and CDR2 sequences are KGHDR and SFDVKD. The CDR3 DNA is TGTGCCACCAGTGACGCTACAGGGGGAGCGGGCTACAATGAGCAGTTCTTC. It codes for CATSDATGGAGYNEQFF.

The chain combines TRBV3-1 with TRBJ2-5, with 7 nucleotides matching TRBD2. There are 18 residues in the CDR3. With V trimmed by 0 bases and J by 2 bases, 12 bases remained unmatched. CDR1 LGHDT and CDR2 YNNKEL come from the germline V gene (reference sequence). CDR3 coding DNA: TGTGCCAGCAGCCAAGATAAAGTTTGGGACTACACACAAGAGACCCAGTACTTC. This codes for CASSQDKVWDYTQETQYF.

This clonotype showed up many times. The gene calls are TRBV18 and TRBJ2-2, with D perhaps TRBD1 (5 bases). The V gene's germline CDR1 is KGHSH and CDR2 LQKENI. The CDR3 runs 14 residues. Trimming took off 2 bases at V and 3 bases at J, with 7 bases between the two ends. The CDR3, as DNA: TGTGCCAGCTCACCAGTAGGGGACACCGGGGAGCTGTTTTTT. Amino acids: CASSPVGDTGELFF.

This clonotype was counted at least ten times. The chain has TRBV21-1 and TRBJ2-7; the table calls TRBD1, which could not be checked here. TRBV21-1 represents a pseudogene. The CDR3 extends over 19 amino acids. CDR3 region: CASSKRRADRENSSYEQYF. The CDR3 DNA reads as TGTGCCAGCAGCAAAAGGCGGGCAGACAGAGAAAATAGCTCCTACGAGCAGTACTTC.

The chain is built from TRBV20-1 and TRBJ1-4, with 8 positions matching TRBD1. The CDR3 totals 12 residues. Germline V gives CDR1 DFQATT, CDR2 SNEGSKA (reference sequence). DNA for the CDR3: TGCAGGCTTGGGACAGGTCGGGAAAAACTGTTTTTT. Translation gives CRLGTGREKLFF.